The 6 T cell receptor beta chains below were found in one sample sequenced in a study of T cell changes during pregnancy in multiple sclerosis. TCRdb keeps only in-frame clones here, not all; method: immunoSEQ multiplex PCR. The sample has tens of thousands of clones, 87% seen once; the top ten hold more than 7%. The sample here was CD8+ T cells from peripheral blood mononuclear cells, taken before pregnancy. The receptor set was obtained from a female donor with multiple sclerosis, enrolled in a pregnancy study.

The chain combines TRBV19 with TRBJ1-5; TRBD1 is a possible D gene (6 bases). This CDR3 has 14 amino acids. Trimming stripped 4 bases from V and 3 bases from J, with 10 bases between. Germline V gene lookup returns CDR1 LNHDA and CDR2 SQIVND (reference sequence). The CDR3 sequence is CASSTQGYNQPQHF. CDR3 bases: TGTGCCAGTAGTACCCAGGGGTACAATCAGCCCCAGCATTTT.

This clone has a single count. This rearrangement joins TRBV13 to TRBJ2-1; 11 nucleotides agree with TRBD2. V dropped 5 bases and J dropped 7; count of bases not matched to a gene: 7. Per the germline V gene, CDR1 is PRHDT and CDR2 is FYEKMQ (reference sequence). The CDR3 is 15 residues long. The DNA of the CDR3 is TGTGCCAGCAGCGGAACTAGCGGGGGCCATAATGAGCAGTTCTTC. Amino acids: CASSGTSGGHNEQFF.

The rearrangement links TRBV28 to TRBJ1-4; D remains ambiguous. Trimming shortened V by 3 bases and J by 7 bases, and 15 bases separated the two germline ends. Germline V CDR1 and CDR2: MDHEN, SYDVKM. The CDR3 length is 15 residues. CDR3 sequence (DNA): TGTGCCAGCAGTTTTGGCGGGGTATGGGGTGAAAAACTGTTTTTT. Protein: CASSFGGVWGEKLFF. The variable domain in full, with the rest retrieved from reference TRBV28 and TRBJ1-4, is DVKVTQSSRYLVKRTGEKVFLECVQDMDHENMFWYRQDPGLGLRLIYFSYDVKMKEKGDIPEGYSVSREKKERFSLILESASTNQTSMYLCASSFGGVWGEKLFFGSGTQLSVL.

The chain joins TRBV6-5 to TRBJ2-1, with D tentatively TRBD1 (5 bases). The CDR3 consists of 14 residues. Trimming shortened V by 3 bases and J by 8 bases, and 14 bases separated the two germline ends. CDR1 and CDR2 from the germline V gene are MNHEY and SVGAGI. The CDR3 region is CASSYSPGFDEQFF. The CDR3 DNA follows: TGTGCCAGCAGTTATTCTCCAGGGTTCGATGAGCAGTTCTTC.

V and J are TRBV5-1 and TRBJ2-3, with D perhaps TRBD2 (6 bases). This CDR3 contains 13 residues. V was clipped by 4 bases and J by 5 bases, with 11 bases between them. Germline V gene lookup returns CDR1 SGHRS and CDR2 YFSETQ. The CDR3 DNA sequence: TGCGCCAGCAGCGCCGGCGGGGAAGATACGCAGTATTTT. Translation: CASSAGGEDTQYF. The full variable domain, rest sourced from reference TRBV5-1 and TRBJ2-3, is KAGVTQTPRYLIKTRGQQVTLSCSPISGHRSVSWYQQTPGQGLQFLFEYFSETQRNKGNFPGRFSGRQFSNSRSEMNVSTLELGDSALYLCASSAGGEDTQYFGPGTRLTVL.

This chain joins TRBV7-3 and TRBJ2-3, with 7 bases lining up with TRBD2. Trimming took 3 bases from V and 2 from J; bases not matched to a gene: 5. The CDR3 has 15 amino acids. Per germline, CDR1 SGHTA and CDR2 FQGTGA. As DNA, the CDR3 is TGTGCCAGCAGCTTTACGGGGGGAGACACAGATACGCAGTATTTT. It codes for CASSFTGGDTDTQYF.